Its frequency marks the clone carrying this TCR beta chain as medium-sized. These data are taken from a study of T cell clusters in autoimmune cytopenias. About the research overall: Healthy donor controls had a mean age of around 56 years and median age of about 60 years. TRB sequencing had a median around 51,000 reads and approximately 2,200 distinct clonotypes per sample.

Each sample's input was about 250 ng genomic DNA, 35,000 to 40,000 genome equivalents. TRB rearrangements were amplified by touch-down multiplex PCR with mixed TRB-A/B primers. TCRdb reprocessed the multiplex PCR reads, with one entry per CDR3 protein and no DNA. The sample's table shows about 7,400 distinct CDR3 sequences. In germline, CDR1 is SQVTM, CDR2 ANQGSEA. This CDR3 spans 16 amino acids. This sample was shared with a second study, whose subject was T cell repertoires in aging, cancer and after chemotherapy. That study adds: Clear clonal overlap appeared across healthy donor samples taken over several months to years. Compared with age-matched healthy donors, untreated hematological or solid cancer patients showed higher blood TCR clonality.

This sequence was found in a human donor in good health. The sample taken for sequencing was peripheral blood. The chain recombines TRBV29-1 with TRBJ2-1; TCRdb designates TRBD2, a call that cannot be tested without DNA. This CDR3 is CSVEDRREGTGNEQFF.